The 19 T cell receptor beta chains listed next were all sequenced from one sample in a study of blood T cell repertoires in COVID-19. Sequenced by immunoSEQ multiplex PCR; TCRdb stores in-frame clones only, minus some. The repertoire holds about 88,000 clones, with roughly 88% as singletons. Source material: peripheral blood. These TCRs come from a woman of 80 years or more with acute or convalescent COVID-19.

The J gene is TRBJ2-2, the V gene TRBV5-4; 13 nucleotides match TRBD2. This CDR3 spans 16 amino acids. The germline gives CDR1 SGHNT, CDR2 YYREEE (reference sequence). Trimming at V came to 4 bases and at J to 6 bases, leaving 6 bases not matched to a gene. CDR3 amino acids: CASSPGLAGAAGELFF. As DNA, the CDR3 is TGTGCCAGCAGCCCCGGACTAGCGGGAGCCGCCGGGGAGCTGTTTTTT.

This clone was recorded once. The junction differs from germline at one of its ends, possibly a read error. The J gene is TRBJ1-2, the V gene TRBV28, with D possibly TRBD1 on 6 matching bases. The V gene's germline CDR1 is MDHEN and CDR2 SYDVKM. CDR3 length: 14 amino acids. CDR3 sequence reads: CASRLWQGNYGYTF. CDR3 DNA: TGTGCCAGCAGGTTATGGCAGGGGAACTATGGCTACACCTTC.

The chain uses TRBV7-3 and TRBJ2-3; TRBD2 matches at 7 bases. The CDR3 covers 16 residues. Germline V lookup: CDR1 SGHTA, CDR2 FQGTGA. The trim removed 1 base at V and 3 bases at J, leaving 7 bases unmatched. The DNA for the CDR3 is TGTGCCAGCAGCTTAAGTGGCGGGAGAACGACAGATACGCAGTATTTT. This codes for CASSLSGGRTTDTQYF.

This clone came up a few times. J is TRBJ1-4 and V is TRBV27, with TRBD1 as a possible D gene (6 bases). CDR3 length: 16 residues. Trimming shortened V by 3 bases and J by 8 bases, and 19 bases separated the two germline ends. The germline CDR1 and CDR2 sequences are MNHEY and SMNVEV (reference sequence). The CDR3 here is CASSLSRGGFGEKLFF. CDR3 sequence (DNA): TGTGCCAGCAGTTTGTCCAGGGGCGGTTTCGGCGAAAAACTGTTTTTT. Filled out from reference TRBV27 and TRBJ1-4, the complete variable domain reads EAQVTQNPRYLITVTGKKLTVTCSQNMNHEYMSWYRQDPGLGLRQIYYSMNVEVTDKGDVPEGYKVSRKEKRNFPLILESPSPNQTSLYFCASSLSRGGFGEKLFFGSGTQLSVL.

This sequence joins TRBV12-3 or TRBV12-4 and TRBJ1-2; TRBD1 matches at 8 bases. Trimming took 6 bases from V and 8 from J; bases not matched to a gene: 8. The CDR3 length is 13 residues. CDR3 sequence reads: CASSSGQGLGYTF. CDR3 nucleotide sequence: TGTGCCAGCAGCTCCGGACAGGGATTGGGCTACACCTTC.

The chain is built from TRBV9 and TRBJ1-1; D is unresolved. The length of the CDR3 is 14 residues. V shed 4 bases and J shed 3 bases, with 13 bases lying between them. Germline lookup yields CDR1 SGDLS and CDR2 YYNGEE. CDR3 amino acids: CASSLRVGDTEAFF. The CDR3 region has the DNA TGTGCCAGCAGCCTACGGGTGGGTGACACTGAAGCTTTCTTT. Based on the CDR3 plus reference TRBV9 and TRBJ1-1, the full variable domain is DSGVTQTPKHLITATGQRVTLRCSPRSGDLSVYWYQQSLDQGLQFLIQYYNGEERAKGNILERFSAQQFPDLHSELNLSSLELGDSALYFCASSLRVGDTEAFFGQGTRLTVV.

The table lists this clone with a count of one. The chain couples TRBV19 to TRBJ2-1; the match to TRBD2 covers 13 bases. CDR3 length: 15 amino acids. J gave up 7 bases and V 4 bases, and 4 bases lay outside the gene matches. Germline assignment: CDR1 LNHDA and CDR2 SQIVND (reference sequence). The CDR3 DNA reads as TGTGCCAGTAGTAAGTGGACTAGCGGGAGAAATGAGCAGTTCTTC. Protein sequence: CASSKWTSGRNEQFF.

The rearrangement joins TRBV6-5 to TRBJ1-6; a weak D match, TRBD1 (5 bases). The V gene's germline CDR1 is MNHEY and CDR2 SVGAGI. The CDR3 is 12 amino acids. V was trimmed by 6 bases and J by 7 bases, leaving 7 bases between them. The CDR3 DNA reads as TGTGCCAGCAGCTCAGGGAATTCACCCCTCCACTTT. It codes for CASSSGNSPLHF.

CDR3 nucleotide sequence: TGTGCCAGCAGCGCTAGCGGGAGTTTTGTTGAGCAGTTCTTC. Protein product: CASSASGSFVEQFF. The chain has TRBV9 and TRBJ2-1, with 10 bases lining up with TRBD2. CDR1 and CDR2 (germline): SGDLS, YYNGEE. CDR3 size: 14 residues. Unmatched junction bases numbered 6, after V lost 3 bases and J lost 9 bases.

The rearrangement uses TRBV21-1 and TRBJ2-2; the D call TRBD1 from the table was never checked on the DNA. TRBV21-1 is a pseudogene locus. The CDR3 contains 17 residues. CDR3 loop: CASSTRTGGANTGELFF. In DNA, the CDR3 is TGTGCCAGCAGCACCAGGACAGGGGGTGCGAACACCGGGGAGCTGTTTTTT.

The chain couples TRBV10-3 to TRBJ2-1; tentative D call: TRBD2 (7 bases). The ends were cut back, 0 bases at V and 9 bases at J, with 12 bases in the middle. The length of the CDR3 is 14 residues. Germline V CDR1 and CDR2: ENHRY, SYGVKD. The CDR3 spells CAISESGGGSEQFF. In DNA, the CDR3 is TGTGCCATCAGTGAGTCGGGAGGGGGAAGTGAGCAGTTCTTC.

The sample holds a few counts of this clone. This chain connects TRBV28 to TRBJ1-5; weak D call: TRBD1 (6 bases). The CDR3 spans 16 residues. Per the germline V gene, CDR1 is MDHEN and CDR2 is SYDVKM. The V and J ends lost 6 bases and 4 bases respectively, with 19 bases between them. CDR3 coding DNA: TGTGCCAGCAGAAAAGATACAGGGTTATCAAATCAGCCCCAGCATTTT. As protein: CASRKDTGLSNQPQHF. The whole variable domain, remainder taken from reference TRBV28 and TRBJ1-5, is DVKVTQSSRYLVKRTGEKVFLECVQDMDHENMFWYRQDPGLGLRLIYFSYDVKMKEKGDIPEGYSVSREKKERFSLILESASTNQTSMYLCASRKDTGLSNQPQHFGDGTRLSIL.

This chain joins TRBV4-1 and TRBJ2-1, with 14 bases aligning to TRBD2. This CDR3 spans 16 amino acids. The trim removed 4 bases at V and 7 bases at J, leaving 6 bases unmatched. Germline CDR1 reads MGHRA; CDR2 reads YSYEKL. As DNA, the CDR3 is TGCGCCAGCAGCCCAACGACTAGCGGGGGGGCTAATGAGCAGTTCTTC. It encodes CASSPTTSGGANEQFF.

This chain uses TRBV7-3 with TRBJ2-3, with D perhaps matching TRBD2 (5 bases). The CDR3 runs 15 residues. CDR1 and CDR2 (germline): SGHTA, FQGTGA. V lost 5 bases, J lost 2 bases, and 14 bases lay in between. The CDR3 region has the DNA TGTGCCAGCAGCACGAGGACTGGGGACACAGATACGCAGTATTTT. It specifies CASSTRTGDTDTQYF.

A single count supports this clone. V usage is TRBV7-2 and J usage is TRBJ2-5; the D is unclear. Germline-derived CDR1 and CDR2 are SGHTA and FQGNSA. V was trimmed by 7 bases and J by 5 bases, leaving 11 bases between them. This CDR3 has 12 residues. CDR3: CASTLNEETQYF. The CDR3 DNA is TGTGCCAGCACCCTCAACGAGGAGACCCAGTACTTC.

This sequence joins TRBV30 and TRBJ1-2, with D perhaps matching TRBD1 (5 bases). Trimming took off 0 bases at V and 4 bases at J, with 21 bases between the two ends. Germline V gives CDR1 GTSNPN, CDR2 SVGIG (reference sequence). The CDR3 extends over 17 amino acids. CDR3 nucleotide sequence: TGTGCCTGGAGTGTACTAAGGGAGGAAAGGGGTGCCTATGGCTACACCTTC. Protein product: CAWSVLREERGAYGYTF. Full variable domain (rest looked up from reference TRBV30 and TRBJ1-2): SQTIHQWPATLVQPVGSPLSLECTVEGTSNPNLYWYRQAAGRGLQLLFYSVGIGQISSEVPQNLSASRPQDRQFILSSKKLLLSDSGFYLCAWSVLREERGAYGYTFGSGTRLTVV.

The rearrangement joins TRBV10-3 to TRBJ1-1, with 7 bases fitting TRBD1. CDR3 size: 15 residues. In germline, CDR1 is ENHRY, CDR2 SYGVKD. After removal of 3 bases from V and 5 bases from J, the junction contained 9 bases not matched to a gene. The CDR3 protein is CAISEPTTGRTEAFF. CDR3 sequence (DNA): TGTGCCATCAGTGAACCCACGACAGGGCGAACTGAAGCTTTCTTT.

The chain has TRBV3-1 (or the pseudogene TRBV3-2) and TRBJ2-2; D gene unclear. Trimming shortened V by 4 bases and J by 7 bases, and 16 bases separated the two germline ends. Germline-derived CDR1 and CDR2 are LGHDT and YNNKEL (reference sequence). This CDR3 region has 15 residues. In DNA, the CDR3 is TGTGCCAGCAGCCCAAAAGCGAGGTACGGCGGGGAGCTGTTTTTT. This codes for CASSPKARYGGELFF.

J is TRBJ2-3 and V is TRBV7-2; 15 bases map to TRBD2. V shed 3 bases and J 5 bases; nucleotides not matched to a gene: 6. From germline, CDR1 is SGHTA and CDR2 FQGNSA. The CDR3 consists of 17 residues. The CDR3 bases are TGTGCCAGCAGCTTTAGAGGGACTAGCGGGGGGAAAGATACGCAGTATTTT. Translated, it gives CASSFRGTSGGKDTQYF.